Listed below are T cell receptor beta chains from one sample, sequenced in a study of cytomegalovirus exposure and HLA in healthy donors. Measured with immunoSEQ multiplex PCR; TCRdb has only the in-frame clones, and not every one. Here the sample spans fewer than 150,000 clones, about 86% being singletons. The sequenced sample consisted of PBMCs. The receptors originated from a woman younger than 30 in good health and CMV-seropositive. CDR3s include the opening cysteine and the closing phenylalanine or tryptophan. The D gene is left open where the match is weak. A row's size may be missing; if present it is once, few, many or a size class.

d_call clone_size v_call cdr3_aa
NA NA TRBV4-3 CASSQGSRGVWSGSPLHF
NA once TRBV6-5 CASSHRQENSPLHF
NA few TRBV4-1 CASSQGAAFRTEAFF
TRBD2 NA TRBV5-6 CASSLSGTSYEQYF
NA once TRBV2 CASRGDTRSTEAFF
NA NA TRBV19 CASSRGDFNEKLFF
NA NA TRBV6-5 CASTKIWTGNQPQHF
TRBD1 few TRBV10-1 CATSTGFYEQYF
TRBD1 once TRBV19 CASSTDRVSNTEAFF
NA once TRBV7-8 CASSPHGGPRVNEQFF
NA NA TRBV4-2 CASSQVRGIGSEAFF
NA NA TRBV6-6 CASSYSSRQEGYTF
NA few TRBV29-1 CSVEGKEHGYTF
TRBD2 NA TRBV7-3 CASSFGTSGKQFF
TRBD2 few TRBV18 CASSPQGLAGGEQYF
TRBD1 NA TRBV6-1 CASSYRGEQYF
TRBD2 NA TRBV7-3 CASSLIPSGGPDTQYF
NA many TRBV11-1 CASSLFGFSNTEAFF
NA NA TRBV7-2 CASSLGSFVGDTQYF
NA NA TRBV5-1 CASSLGGDSAEQYF
NA NA TRBV5-1 CASSDSVAKNIQYF
TRBD2 NA TRBV7-3 CASSAERGGQNEQFF
NA NA TRBV19 CASSPSLQGRGTQYF
NA few TRBV28 CASSPPPGLTYGYTF
TRBD2 NA TRBV6-1 CASSEASGGPDTQYF
NA once TRBV6-6 CASSSVEQYF
TRBD2 NA TRBV5-4 CASSPRGGENTGELFF
NA once TRBV6-1 CASSEAYGRETQYF
NA NA TRBV28 CATTGGSNYGYTF
TRBD2 NA TRBV9 CASSVDAIGGGSSYNEQFF
TRBD1 NA TRBV2 CASSEPDLGGGGQLNGYTF
TRBD1 NA TRBV7-6 CASSFRDRAGETQYF
NA NA TRBV2 CASSERLAWETQYF
TRBD1 NA TRBV5-1 CASSLGQGFAGGYTF
NA NA TRBV5-1 CASNPDPGQETQYF
TRBD2 NA TRBV9 CASSVAASGRGDTQYF
NA NA TRBV13 CASSLDPGQAGANVLTF
NA NA TRBV5-6 CASSLQVSSYNEQFF
TRBD2 once TRBV7-8 CASSLVPPGLRNEQYF
NA NA TRBV5-1 CASSFSGGAWEQYF
TRBD2 NA TRBV11-2 CASSLNLPSGGADTQYF
NA NA TRBV21-1 CASSKALYGSAGAGDTDTQYF
NA NA TRBV27 CASSLLLGLGTGELFF
NA few TRBV18 CASSPQGIGTEAFF
NA NA TRBV7-7 CASSLLVTDTQYF
NA NA TRBV6-5 CASSPSWGGRQPQHF
TRBD1 once TRBV28 CASSTTGGGRMNTEAFF
TRBD1 once TRBV11-3 CASSRQGGPDTQYF
TRBD1 NA TRBV4-2 CASSQSVRTGVLGKNIQYF